These 6 T cell receptor beta chains share one sample of origin, sequenced in a study of blood T cell repertoires in COVID-19. The data were produced by immunoSEQ multiplex PCR, yet TCRdb's version contains in-frame clones alone and is incomplete. The repertoire holds hundreds of thousands of clones, with over 75% as singletons. Sequenced input: PBMCs or T cells enriched from blood (not recorded which). These receptors came from a man aged 30-40 years who had recovered from COVID-19.

This sequence joins TRBV25-1 and TRBJ1-1; no clear D. CDR1 and CDR2 from the germline V gene are MGHDK and SYGVNS. Trimming removed 2 bases at V and 1 base at J, with 17 bases between. The CDR3 loop spans 17 amino acids. The CDR3 region is CASSEPPLLTGNTEAFF. The CDR3 DNA is TGTGCCAGCAGTGAACCCCCCCTCTTAACGGGGAACACTGAAGCTTTCTTT.

The chain is built from TRBV5-1 and TRBJ1-6, with a weak D call TRBD1 (5 bases). CDR1 and CDR2 from the germline V gene are SGHRS and YFSETQ. Trimming removed 0 bases from V and 8 bases from J, with 18 bases in between. This CDR3 region has 17 residues. Here the CDR3 DNA reads TGCGCCAGCAGCTTGGGTGGCAGCGGGGACGGGGATTCACCCCTCCACTTT. Translated: CASSLGGSGDGDSPLHF.

V and J are TRBV7-3 and TRBJ2-3; TRBD2 agrees at 7 bases. V dropped 2 bases and J dropped 14; count of bases not matched to a gene: 16. This CDR3 region has 15 residues. CDR1 is SGHTA and CDR2 is FQGTGA in the germline V gene. The chain's CDR3 is CASSLGDPTGTIRYF. In nucleotides, the CDR3 is TGTGCCAGCAGCTTAGGGGATCCCACCGGGACTATTCGGTATTTT.

The chain combines TRBV7-6 with TRBJ2-1; 8 bases line up with TRBD2. V shed 5 bases, J shed 3 bases, and the junction held 6 bases outside the gene matches. Germline lookup yields CDR1 SGHVS and CDR2 FNYEAQ. The CDR3 extends over 15 amino acids. CDR3 DNA: TGTGCCAGCAGCGGAGGCGGGGGGAACTACAATGAGCAGTTCTTC. Protein sequence: CASSGGGGNYNEQFF.

This clone has just one count. V and J are TRBV13 and TRBJ2-3; 9 bases line up with TRBD1. The V and J ends lost 4 bases and 2 bases, in that order; junction bases with no gene match: 10. The CDR3 sequence is 17 residues long. Germline assignment: CDR1 PRHDT and CDR2 FYEKMQ (reference sequence). The CDR3 DNA sequence: TGTGCCAGCAGCTCTCCCCTCGGGACAGGGCTCACAGATACGCAGTATTTT. This gives the protein CASSSPLGTGLTDTQYF. Variable domain in full (rest from reference TRBV13 and TRBJ2-3): AAGVIQSPRHLIKEKRETATLKCYPIPRHDTVYWYQQGPGQDPQFLISFYEKMQSDKGSIPDRFSAQQFSDYHSELNMSSLELGDSALYFCASSSPLGTGLTDTQYFGPGTRLTVL.

The chain recombines TRBV9 with TRBJ1-1, with 8 nucleotides matching TRBD1. This CDR3 comprises 14 residues. Germline V gene data show CDR1 as SGDLS and CDR2 as YYNGEE. The V gene end was trimmed by 5 bases and the J gene end by 3 bases; junction bases not matched to a gene: 6. DNA for the CDR3: TGTGCCAGCAGTTTACTGACAGGGGACACTGAAGCTTTCTTT. Translation gives CASSLLTGDTEAFF.